The 20 T cell receptor beta chains listed next were all sequenced from one sample in a study of blood T cell repertoires in COVID-19. The assay was immunoSEQ multiplex PCR, and TCRdb's table has in-frame clones only and misses some. The table has fewer than 500,000 clones, 75% to 90% seen once. Input material: peripheral blood. The receptor source for this set is a woman aged 30 to 39 with acute or convalescent COVID-19.

V usage is TRBV7-2 and J usage is TRBJ2-5; D is possibly TRBD2 (5 bases). CDR1 is SGHTA and CDR2 is FQGNSA in the germline V gene. The CDR3 is 15 amino acids. Deletions cut 1 base from V and 2 bases from J, with 11 bases between. In nucleotides, the CDR3 is TGTGCCAGCAGCTTAGAGAGGGCTAAACAAGAGACCCAGTACTTC. Translating gives CASSLERAKQETQYF.

V is TRBV28 and J is TRBJ1-1; 7 bases agree with TRBD1. Trimming removed 7 bases from V and 4 bases from J; junction bases left unmatched: 12. Germline CDR1 reads MDHEN; CDR2 reads SYDVKM. CDR3 length: 15 amino acids. CDR3 in DNA: TGTGCCAGCACCGCGTTAGGGGGCAGAATCACTGAAGCTTTCTTT. Its translation: CASTALGGRITEAFF.

The chain uses TRBV4-1 and TRBJ1-6, with no clear D. Between the trimmed V and J ends, which lost 1 base and 8 bases, there was a span of 12 bases. CDR1 MGHRA and CDR2 YSYEKL come from the germline V gene. There are 15 residues in the CDR3. CDR3 sequence: CASSQVKTADSPLHF. CDR3 nucleotides: TGCGCCAGCAGCCAAGTGAAAACGGCGGATTCACCCCTCCACTTT.

V and J are TRBV6-8 and TRBJ1-5; 8 bases agree with TRBD1. The CDR3 spans 19 residues. The V gene's germline CDR1 is MNHGY and CDR2 SAAAGT. Germline trimming cut 3 bases from V and 0 bases from J; bases unmatched to any gene: 13. CDR3 region: CASSYFRQGKLYSNQPQHF. The CDR3, as DNA: TGTGCCAGCAGTTATTTTCGACAGGGGAAACTATATAGCAATCAGCCCCAGCATTTT.

The genes are TRBV27 and TRBJ2-3; D may be TRBD1 (6 bases). The CDR3 is 16 residues long. Trimming removed 1 base from V and 5 bases from J, with 16 bases in between. Germline CDR1 and CDR2: MNHEY and SMNVEV (reference sequence). In DNA, the CDR3 is TGTGCCAGCAGTTTATACCCAGGGGTCCAGGGAGATACGCAGTATTTT. Translation gives CASSLYPGVQGDTQYF.

Written as DNA, the CDR3 is TGTGCCAGCAGGCTAGCGGGGGGTACAGATACGCAGTATTTT. Translated, it gives CASRLAGGTDTQYF. The chain has TRBV11-2 and TRBJ2-3; TRBD2 aligns across 11 bases. The V gene end was trimmed by 6 bases and the J gene end by 3 bases; junction bases not matched to a gene: 2. Germline assignment: CDR1 SGHAT and CDR2 FQNNGV. This CDR3 is built from 14 residues.

CDR3 DNA: TGCGCCAGCAGCTTGGGGGTCAGGCTAGGAGGGTACAATGAGCAGTTCTTC. Amino acid sequence: CASSLGVRLGGYNEQFF. This chain joins TRBV5-1 and TRBJ2-1, with D possibly matching TRBD2 (6 bases). The V and J ends lost 0 bases and 4 bases respectively, with 17 bases between them. CDR3 length: 17 residues. CDR1 is SGHRS, CDR2 YFSETQ, per germline.

The V and J genes are TRBV2 and TRBJ2-5; 8 bases fit TRBD2. The J segment lost 3 bases and the V segment lost 6 bases, leaving 6 bases of the junction unmatched. This CDR3 region has 14 residues. Per the germline V gene, CDR1 is SNHLY and CDR2 is FYNNEI. CDR3 in DNA: TGTGCCAGCAGGGACGGGGGGGGTAAAGAGACCCAGTACTTC. It translates to CASRDGGGKETQYF.

The chain uses TRBV2 and TRBJ1-3, with 7 bases lining up with TRBD1. The CDR3 totals 15 residues. J was trimmed by 2 bases and V by 7 bases; bases with no gene match: 8. Germline V gene sequence: CDR1 SNHLY, CDR2 FYNNEI. CDR3 in DNA: TGTGCCAGCAAGGAGGGGGCCGTAGCTGGAAACACCATATATTTT. Its translation is CASKEGAVAGNTIYF.

This clone was detected only once. This CDR3 is also generated by other DNA sequences in the sample. The chain is built from TRBV7-6 and TRBJ2-1; D call uncertain. The CDR3 is made up of 11 amino acids. The V and J ends lost 5 bases and 8 bases respectively, with 7 bases between them. Germline V lookup: CDR1 SGHVS, CDR2 FNYEAQ. The CDR3 sequence: CASSLGDEQFF. As DNA, the CDR3 is TGTGCCAGCAGCCTGGGCGATGAGCAGTTCTTC. The whole variable domain, filled in from reference TRBV7-6 and TRBJ2-1, reads GAGVSQSPRYKVTKRGQDVALRCDPISGHVSLYWYRQALGQGPEFLTYFNYEAQQDKSGLPNDRFSAERPEGSISTLTIQRTEQRDSAMYRCASSLGDEQFFGPGTRLTVL.

This chain links TRBV29-1 with TRBJ2-7, with 7 bases fitting TRBD1. The CDR3 extends over 13 amino acids. Germline values: CDR1 SQVTM, CDR2 ANQGSEA. The junction had 8 bases not matched to a gene; V was cut back by 4 bases and J by 5 bases. CDR3 nucleotide sequence: TGCAGCGTTGCTCGGACAGGCCAAGACGAGCAGTACTTC. Translated: CSVARTGQDEQYF.

The chain recombines TRBV11-2 with TRBJ2-2, with 8 bases lining up with TRBD2. Germline V gene lookup returns CDR1 SGHAT and CDR2 FQNNGV. J gave up 0 bases and V 5 bases, and 2 bases lay outside the gene matches. CDR3 length: 15 amino acids. The CDR3: CASSRLATNTGELFF. As DNA, the CDR3 is TGTGCCAGCAGCCGACTAGCGACGAACACCGGGGAGCTGTTTTTT.

The chain couples TRBV7-9 to TRBJ2-6; tentatively, D is TRBD1 (5 bases). Trimming removed 2 bases at V and 1 base at J, with 9 bases between. The CDR3 spans 16 residues. Germline CDR1 and CDR2: SEHNR and FQNEAQ (reference sequence). CDR3 amino acids: CASSLRAGSGANVLTF. CDR3 nucleotides: TGTGCCAGCAGCTTAAGAGCAGGGTCTGGGGCCAACGTCCTGACTTTC. Full variable domain (outside the CDR3, taken from reference TRBV7-9 and TRBJ2-6): DTGVSQNPRHKITKRGQNVTFRCDPISEHNRLYWYRQTLGQGPEFLTYFQNEAQLEKSRLLSDRFSAERPKGSFSTLEIQRTEQGDSAMYLCASSLRAGSGANVLTFGAGSRLTVL.

The rearrangement joins TRBV2 to TRBJ1-5; 9 bases align to TRBD1. The CDR3 spans 18 residues. Germline V gene lookup returns CDR1 SNHLY and CDR2 FYNNEI. J lost 0 bases, V lost 9 bases, and 15 bases had no gene match. The CDR3 region has the DNA TGTGCCAGTAGCGCCTGGGACAGGGCGGTAAATAGCAATCAGCCCCAGCATTTT. Encoded protein: CASSAWDRAVNSNQPQHF.

J is TRBJ2-5 and V is TRBV9; 7 nucleotides agree with TRBD1. Germline trimming cut 4 bases from V and 1 base from J; bases unmatched to any gene: 4. Germline V gene sequence: CDR1 SGDLS, CDR2 YYNGEE. The CDR3 covers 14 residues. In DNA, the CDR3 is TGTGCCAGCAGCCCCCGGGACAGCCAAGAGACCCAGTACTTC. The encoded protein is CASSPRDSQETQYF.

Remarks on this clone: Other DNA sequences of this sample code for an identical CDR3. The V call is TRBV6-5, the J call TRBJ2-5; D not certain. Trimming took off 4 bases at V and 2 bases at J, with 2 bases between the two ends. This CDR3 contains 11 residues. Germline V CDR1 and CDR2: MNHEY, SVGAGI. The CDR3: CASSLQETQYF. CDR3 in DNA: TGTGCCAGCAGTTTACAAGAGACCCAGTACTTC.

The V gene is TRBV9, the J gene TRBJ2-3; D perhaps matches TRBD2 (5 bases). This CDR3 comprises 16 residues. Germline lookup yields CDR1 SGDLS and CDR2 YYNGEE. Trimming cost V 4 bases and J 2 bases, with 17 bases left between them. CDR3 bases: TGTGCCAGCAGCAATCCTTTCCGGGAAGACACAGATACGCAGTATTTT. Amino acids: CASSNPFREDTDTQYF. Filled out from reference TRBV9 and TRBJ2-3, the complete variable domain reads DSGVTQTPKHLITATGQRVTLRCSPRSGDLSVYWYQQSLDQGLQFLIQYYNGEERAKGNILERFSAQQFPDLHSELNLSSLELGDSALYFCASSNPFREDTDTQYFGPGTRLTVL.

The chain has TRBV29-1 and TRBJ1-3; 7 bases agree with TRBD1. The V and J ends lost 5 bases and 1 base, in that order; junction bases with no gene match: 5. This CDR3 spans 14 amino acids. Germline V gives CDR1 SQVTM, CDR2 ANQGSEA. This CDR3 reads CSVRQTGSGNTIYF. The DNA of the CDR3 is TGCAGCGTTCGACAGACAGGGTCTGGAAACACCATATATTTT.

V and J are TRBV19 and TRBJ2-4, with a tentative D call TRBD2 (5 bases). The CDR3 runs to 14 residues. The V and J ends lost 2 bases and 2 bases respectively, with 7 bases between them. Germline V gene data show CDR1 as LNHDA and CDR2 as SQIVND (reference sequence). The CDR3 nucleotides read TGTGCCAGTAGTATATCGGGGTCCAAAAACATTCAGTACTTC. It codes for CASSISGSKNIQYF.

The rearrangement joins TRBV24-1 to TRBJ1-1, with D possibly matching TRBD1 (5 bases). The V gene lost 5 bases and the J gene lost 4 bases, with 16 bases spanning the gap. The CDR3 is made up of 15 amino acids. The germline CDR1 and CDR2 sequences are KGHDR and SFDVKD. Here the CDR3 reads CATSAPDISSTEAFF. Written as DNA, the CDR3 is TGTGCCACCAGTGCCCCGGACATTTCCAGCACTGAAGCTTTCTTT.